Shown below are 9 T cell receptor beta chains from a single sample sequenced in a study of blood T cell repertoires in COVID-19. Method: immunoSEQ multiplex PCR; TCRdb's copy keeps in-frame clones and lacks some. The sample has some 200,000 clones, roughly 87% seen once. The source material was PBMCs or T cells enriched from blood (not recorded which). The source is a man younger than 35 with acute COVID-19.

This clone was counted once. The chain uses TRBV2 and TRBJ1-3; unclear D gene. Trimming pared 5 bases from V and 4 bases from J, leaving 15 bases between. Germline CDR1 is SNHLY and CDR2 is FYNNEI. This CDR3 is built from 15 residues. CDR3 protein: CASSSGEGSGNTIYF. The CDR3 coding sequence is TGTGCCAGCAGTTCCGGGGAGGGCTCCGGAAACACCATATATTTT.

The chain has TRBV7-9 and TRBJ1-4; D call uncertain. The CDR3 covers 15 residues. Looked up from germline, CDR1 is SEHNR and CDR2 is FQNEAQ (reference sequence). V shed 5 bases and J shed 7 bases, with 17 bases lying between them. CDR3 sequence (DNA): TGTGCCAGCAGCCTCGGCGGTGACCAAATTGAAAAACTGTTTTTT. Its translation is CASSLGGDQIEKLFF.

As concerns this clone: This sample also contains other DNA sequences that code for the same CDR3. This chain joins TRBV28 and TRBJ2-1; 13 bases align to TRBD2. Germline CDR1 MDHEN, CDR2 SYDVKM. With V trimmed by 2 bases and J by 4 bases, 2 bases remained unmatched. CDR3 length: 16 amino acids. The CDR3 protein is CASSLGTSGTYNEQFF. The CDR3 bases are TGTGCCAGCAGTTTAGGGACTAGCGGGACGTACAATGAGCAGTTCTTC.

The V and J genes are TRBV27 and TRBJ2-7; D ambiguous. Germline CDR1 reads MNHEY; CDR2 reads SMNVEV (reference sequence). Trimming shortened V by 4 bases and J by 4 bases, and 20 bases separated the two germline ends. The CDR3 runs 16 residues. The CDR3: CASSSTGLPSPYEQYF. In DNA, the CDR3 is TGTGCCAGCAGTTCGACCGGGTTACCCAGTCCTTACGAGCAGTACTTC.

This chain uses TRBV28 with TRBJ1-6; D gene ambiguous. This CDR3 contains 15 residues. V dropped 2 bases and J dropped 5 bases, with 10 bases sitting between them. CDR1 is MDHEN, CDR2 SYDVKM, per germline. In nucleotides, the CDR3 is TGTGCCAGCAGTTTAAGCACAGAAGATAATTCACCCCTCCACTTT. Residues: CASSLSTEDNSPLHF.

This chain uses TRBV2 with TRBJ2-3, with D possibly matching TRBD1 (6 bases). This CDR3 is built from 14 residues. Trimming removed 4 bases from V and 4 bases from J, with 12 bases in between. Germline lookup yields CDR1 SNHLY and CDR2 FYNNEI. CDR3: CASSGRGWADTQYF. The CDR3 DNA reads TGTGCCAGCAGTGGCAGGGGTTGGGCAGATACGCAGTATTTT.

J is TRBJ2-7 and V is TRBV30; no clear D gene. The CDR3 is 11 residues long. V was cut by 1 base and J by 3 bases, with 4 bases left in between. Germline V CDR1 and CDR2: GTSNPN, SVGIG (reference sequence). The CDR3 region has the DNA TGTGCCTGGAGTGCTAGCTACGAGCAGTACTTC. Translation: CAWSASYEQYF.

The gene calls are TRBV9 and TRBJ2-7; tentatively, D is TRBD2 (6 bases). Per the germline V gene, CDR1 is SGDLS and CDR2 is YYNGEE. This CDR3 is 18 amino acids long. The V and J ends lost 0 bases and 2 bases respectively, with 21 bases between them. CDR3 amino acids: CASSVEAGMGGKAYEQYF. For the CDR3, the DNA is TGTGCCAGCAGCGTAGAGGCAGGGATGGGCGGGAAGGCCTACGAGCAGTACTTC.

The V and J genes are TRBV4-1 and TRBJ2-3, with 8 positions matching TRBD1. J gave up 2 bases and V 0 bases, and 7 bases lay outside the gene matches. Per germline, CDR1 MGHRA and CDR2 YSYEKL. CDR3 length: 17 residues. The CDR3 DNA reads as TGCGCCAGCAGCCAAGATCCCGGACAGGGACTCACAGATACGCAGTATTTT. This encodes CASSQDPGQGLTDTQYF.